This TCR beta chain was identified in a study of blood T cell repertoires in COVID-19. Study summary: Both acute and convalescent COVID-19 samples were obtained from the United States, Italy and Spain. PBMCs, B-cell-depleted T cells, or T cells provided the cDNA or gDNA that made up the material.

Data came from immunoSEQ multiplex PCR; TCRdb stores just in-frame clones and leaves some out. The table shows roughly 190,000 clones, with 85% to 90% occurring only once. Sequenced input: peripheral blood. This clonotype originated in a man aged 40-49 years with active or convalescent COVID-19.

Here the CDR3 DNA reads TGTGCCAGCAGCTTATCGAGTGGGAGAGGAGAGACCCAGTACTTC. Its protein product is CASSLSSGRGETQYF. The rearrangement joins TRBV11-2 to TRBJ2-5; tentative D call: TRBD2 (5 bases). CDR1 SGHAT and CDR2 FQNNGV come from the germline V gene. V lost 2 bases, J lost 4 bases, and 14 bases lay in between. The length of the CDR3 is 15 residues.